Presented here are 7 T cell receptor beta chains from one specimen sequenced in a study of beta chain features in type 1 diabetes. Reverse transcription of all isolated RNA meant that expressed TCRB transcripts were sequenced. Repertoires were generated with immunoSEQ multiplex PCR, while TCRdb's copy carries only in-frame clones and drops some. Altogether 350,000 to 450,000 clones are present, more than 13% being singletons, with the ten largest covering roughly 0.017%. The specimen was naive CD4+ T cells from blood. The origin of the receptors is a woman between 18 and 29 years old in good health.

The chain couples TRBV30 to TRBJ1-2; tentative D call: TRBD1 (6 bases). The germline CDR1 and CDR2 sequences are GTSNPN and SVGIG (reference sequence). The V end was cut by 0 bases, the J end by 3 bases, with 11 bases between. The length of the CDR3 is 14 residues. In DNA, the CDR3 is TGTGCCTGGAGTGTGACAGGCACATACTATGGCTACACCTTC. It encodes CAWSVTGTYYGYTF.

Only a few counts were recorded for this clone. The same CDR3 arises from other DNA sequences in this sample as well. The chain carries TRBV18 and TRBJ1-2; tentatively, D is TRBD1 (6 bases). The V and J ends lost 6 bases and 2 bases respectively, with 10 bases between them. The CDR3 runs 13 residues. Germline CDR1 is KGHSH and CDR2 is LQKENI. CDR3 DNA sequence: TGTGCCAGCTCGGACGGACAGAACTATGGCTACACCTTC. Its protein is CASSDGQNYGYTF.

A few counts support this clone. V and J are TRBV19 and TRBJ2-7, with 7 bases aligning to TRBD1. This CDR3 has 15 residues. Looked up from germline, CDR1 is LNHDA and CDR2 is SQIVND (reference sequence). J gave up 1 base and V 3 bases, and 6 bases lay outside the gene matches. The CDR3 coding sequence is TGTGCCAGTAGTATCGGAATGGGACAGTCCTACGAGCAGTACTTC. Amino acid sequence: CASSIGMGQSYEQYF. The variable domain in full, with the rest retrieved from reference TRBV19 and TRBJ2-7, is DGGITQSPKYLFRKEGQNVTLSCEQNLNHDAMYWYRQDPGQGLRLIYYSQIVNDFQKGDIAEGYSVSREKKESFPLTVTSAQKNPTAFYLCASSIGMGQSYEQYFGPGTRLTVT.

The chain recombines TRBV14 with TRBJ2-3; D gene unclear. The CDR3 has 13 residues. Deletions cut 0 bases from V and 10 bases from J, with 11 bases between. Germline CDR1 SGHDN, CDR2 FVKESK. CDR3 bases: TGTGCCAGCAGCCAAGAGATTAGCCTGGCGCAGTATTTT. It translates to CASSQEISLAQYF.

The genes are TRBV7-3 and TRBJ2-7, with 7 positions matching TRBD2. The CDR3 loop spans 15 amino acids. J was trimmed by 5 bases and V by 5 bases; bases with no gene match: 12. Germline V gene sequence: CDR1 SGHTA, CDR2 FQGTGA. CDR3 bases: TGTGCCAGCAGCCTGCGGGGAGCGGGGAAGAACGAGCAGTACTTC. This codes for CASSLRGAGKNEQYF.

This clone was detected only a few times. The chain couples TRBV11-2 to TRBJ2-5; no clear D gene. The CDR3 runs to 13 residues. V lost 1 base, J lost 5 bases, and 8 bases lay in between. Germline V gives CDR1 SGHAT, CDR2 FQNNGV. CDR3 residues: CASSLARRETQYF. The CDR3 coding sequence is TGTGCCAGCAGCTTAGCTAGACGGGAGACCCAGTACTTC.

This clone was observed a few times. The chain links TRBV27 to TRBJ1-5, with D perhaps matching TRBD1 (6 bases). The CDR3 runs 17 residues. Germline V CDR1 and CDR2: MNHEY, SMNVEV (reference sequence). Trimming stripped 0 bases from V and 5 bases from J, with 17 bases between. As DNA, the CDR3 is TGTGCCAGCAGTTTATCTCCGGCAGGGGCTGGGGATCAGCCCCAGCATTTT. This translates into CASSLSPAGAGDQPQHF.